Below are 29 T cell receptor beta chains sequenced from a single sample in a study of T cell responses to AZD1222 COVID-19 vaccine. Method: immunoSEQ multiplex PCR; TCRdb's copy keeps in-frame clones and lacks some. The repertoire has 150,000 to 200,000 clones, about nine tenths of them found once; the top ten carry 2.5% to 3%. The material sequenced was peripheral blood, taken on day 0 of MenACWY control vaccination. These receptors were obtained from an adult in good health.

V gene TRBV25-1 combines with J gene TRBJ1-2; no reliable D call. CDR3 length: 14 amino acids. With 4 bases removed from V and 9 bases from J, the gap between germline ends came to 18 bases. The germline gives CDR1 MGHDK, CDR2 SYGVNS. CDR3 amino acids: CASSVNLDSGSYTF. CDR3 DNA: TGTGCCAGCAGTGTGAACCTAGATTCGGGTAGCTACACCTTC.

The gene calls are TRBV6-1 and TRBJ1-5; D is unresolved. V was clipped by 2 bases and J by 7 bases, with 9 bases between them. This CDR3 spans 13 amino acids. Germline V CDR1 and CDR2: MNHNS, SASEGT. The DNA for the CDR3 is TGTGCCAGCAGTGAACGGTCGGGACAGCCCCAGCATTTT. It yields the protein CASSERSGQPQHF.

The rearrangement joins TRBV5-1 to TRBJ1-3; D perhaps matches TRBD1 (5 bases). In germline, CDR1 is SGHRS, CDR2 YFSETQ. CDR3 size: 15 residues. The V gene lost 4 bases and the J gene lost 2 bases, with 13 bases spanning the gap. Written as DNA, the CDR3 is TGCGCCAGCAGCCCCGAGGGGCATCCTGGAAACACCATATATTTT. As protein: CASSPEGHPGNTIYF.

The gene calls are TRBV6-5 and TRBJ1-2, with 8 bases aligning to TRBD1. The CDR3 has 14 residues. V shed 6 bases and J 7 bases; nucleotides not matched to a gene: 10. CDR1 is MNHEY, CDR2 SVGAGI, per germline. The CDR3 DNA sequence: TGTGCCAGCAGCGGGACAGGTACGGCGGTTGGCTACACCTTC. The encoded protein is CASSGTGTAVGYTF.

The chain recombines TRBV9 with TRBJ2-6, with TRBD1 as a possible D gene (6 bases). V was shortened by 4 bases and J by 4 bases, with 12 bases between the two germline ends. In germline, CDR1 is SGDLS, CDR2 YYNGEE. The CDR3 runs to 15 residues. The CDR3 here is CASSPEGTGANVLTF. The CDR3 bases are TGTGCCAGCAGCCCTGAGGGGACAGGGGCCAACGTCCTGACTTTC.

The chain links TRBV5-5 to TRBJ1-5, with 7 bases identical to TRBD1. The CDR3 runs 15 residues. Germline values: CDR1 SGHKS, CDR2 YYEKEE (reference sequence). V gave up 6 bases and J gave up 3 bases; unmatched junction bases: 9. The CDR3 protein is CASTRGQGDNQPQHF. In DNA form, the CDR3 reads TGTGCCAGCACCCGTGGCCAGGGGGACAATCAGCCCCAGCATTTT.

The J gene is TRBJ1-1, the V gene TRBV19; D unclear. CDR3 length equals 14 residues. Trimming cost V 4 bases and J 5 bases, with 14 bases left between them. Per the germline V gene, CDR1 is LNHDA and CDR2 is SQIVND (reference sequence). The CDR3 here is CASSTSGGRTEAFF. The CDR3 coding sequence is TGTGCCAGTAGTACGTCCGGTGGGAGGACTGAAGCTTTCTTT.

There are a few counts of this clone. J is TRBJ2-7 and V is TRBV10-3, with TRBD1 identical over 7 bases. The trim removed 7 bases at V and 4 bases at J, leaving 7 bases unmatched. This CDR3 has 13 amino acids. Germline V CDR1 and CDR2: ENHRY, SYGVKD. CDR3 in DNA: TGTGCCATCACCGAGGGGGCAGGATACGAGCAGTACTTC. Translated: CAITEGAGYEQYF.

The CDR3 DNA reads TGTGCCAGCAGCTCTAGAACAGAGTATCCCGTCTATGGCTACACCTTC. Translating it yields CASSSRTEYPVYGYTF. The chain is built from TRBV5-4 and TRBJ1-2, with D uncertain. CDR3 length: 16 amino acids. The V and J ends lost 3 bases and 4 bases respectively, with 19 bases between them. CDR1 is SGHNT and CDR2 is YYREEE in the germline V gene (reference sequence).

The rearrangement links TRBV10-3 to TRBJ1-1; 7 bases fit TRBD1. V lost 10 bases to trimming and J lost 4 bases; unmatched junction nucleotides: 15. The germline V gene encodes CDR1 ENHRY and CDR2 SYGVKD. CDR3 size: 15 residues. The CDR3 DNA reads as TGTGCCACGAAGGGCAGGGGGATCATAGGCACTGAAGCTTTCTTT. It codes for CATKGRGIIGTEAFF.

V and J are TRBV6-4 and TRBJ2-3, with TRBD2 matching 8 bases. V lost 5 bases, J lost 0 bases, and 1 base stayed unmatched. The CDR3 runs to 14 residues. Germline CDR1 and CDR2: MRHNA and SNTAGT. The CDR3 is CASSPSGSTDTQYF. CDR3 nucleotide sequence: TGTGCCAGCAGTCCTAGCGGGAGCACAGATACGCAGTATTTT.

This chain joins TRBV2 and TRBJ2-7; D is uncertain. Per the germline V gene, CDR1 is SNHLY and CDR2 is FYNNEI. V was cut by 4 bases and J by 7 bases, with 8 bases left in between. CDR3 size: 11 residues. In nucleotides, the CDR3 is TGTGCCAGCAGTGGCACGAAAGAGCAGTACTTC. Its translation: CASSGTKEQYF.

The chain couples TRBV7-8 to TRBJ1-2; D is perhaps TRBD1 (5 bases). The CDR3 consists of 14 residues. Trimming removed 3 bases from V and 2 bases from J, with 10 bases in between. Germline values: CDR1 SGHVS, CDR2 FQNEAQ. The CDR3 nucleotides read TGTGCCAGCAGCTTCCAGACAGAAAACTATGGCTACACCTTC. Its protein product is CASSFQTENYGYTF. Drawing the rest from reference TRBV7-8 and TRBJ1-2, the complete variable domain is GAGVSQSPRYKVAKRGQDVALRCDPISGHVSLFWYQQALGQGPEFLTYFQNEAQLDKSGLPSDRFFAERPEGSVSTLKIQRTQQEDSAVYLCASSFQTENYGYTFGSGTRLTVV.

The chain has TRBV6-6 and TRBJ1-6; 7 bases agree with TRBD1. J gave up 4 bases and V 2 bases, and 5 bases lay outside the gene matches. The CDR3 is made up of 16 amino acids. In germline, CDR1 is MNHNY, CDR2 SVGAGI (reference sequence). The CDR3 is CASSYPAGQYNSPLHF. Written as DNA, the CDR3 is TGTGCCAGCAGTTACCCGGCGGGACAGTATAATTCACCCCTCCACTTT.

The rearrangement uses TRBV4-1 and TRBJ2-2, with TRBD1 matching 7 bases. From germline, CDR1 is MGHRA and CDR2 YSYEKL. Trimming at V came to 3 bases and at J to 6 bases, leaving 16 bases not matched to a gene. The CDR3 length is 18 residues. The CDR3 DNA reads TGCGCCAGCAGCCAGCCAACCCGGTCTCGACAGGGCCCCGGGGAGCTGTTTTTT. Its translation: CASSQPTRSRQGPGELFF.

CDR3: CASTIDSYYEQYF. For the CDR3, the DNA is TGTGCCAGCACCATTGACAGTTACTACGAGCAGTACTTC. The V call is TRBV2, the J call TRBJ2-7, with a weak D call TRBD1 (5 bases). Trimming took off 7 bases at V and 3 bases at J, with 13 bases between the two ends. Germline CDR1 SNHLY, CDR2 FYNNEI. CDR3 size: 13 residues.

The rearrangement joins TRBV19 to TRBJ2-7; no definite D call. Germline V gene lookup returns CDR1 LNHDA and CDR2 SQIVND (reference sequence). This CDR3 spans 9 amino acids. V was shortened by 9 bases and J by 3 bases, with 3 bases between the two germline ends. The DNA for the CDR3 is TGTGCCAGGGGCTACGAGCAGTACTTC. This translates into CARGYEQYF.

The count of this clone is one. This rearrangement joins TRBV7-9 to TRBJ2-7, with D unresolved. CDR3 length equals 11 residues. The germline V gene has CDR1 SEHNR and CDR2 FQNEAQ (reference sequence). Deletions cut 6 bases from V and 6 bases from J, with 9 bases between. CDR3 sequence: CASSELTEQYF. In DNA, the CDR3 is TGTGCCAGCAGTGAGTTGACCGAGCAGTACTTC.

The gene calls are TRBV2 and TRBJ2-7; maybe TRBD2 (6 bases). This CDR3 comprises 15 residues. The germline CDR1 and CDR2 sequences are SNHLY and FYNNEI. With 1 base removed from V and 2 bases from J, the gap between germline ends came to 12 bases. The CDR3, as DNA: TGTGCCAGCAGTGAAGTGAGGTTAGCGGCCTACGAGCAGTACTTC. Its protein product is CASSEVRLAAYEQYF. The whole variable domain, remainder taken from reference TRBV2 and TRBJ2-7, is EPEVTQTPSHQVTQMGQEVILRCVPISNHLYFYWYRQILGQKVEFLVSFYNNEISEKSEIFDDQFSVERPDGSNFTLKIRSTKLEDSAMYFCASSEVRLAAYEQYFGPGTRLTVT.

CDR3 sequence reads: CASSGQGTSGRREQFF. CDR3 in DNA: TGTGCCAGCAGCGGCCAGGGGACTAGCGGGAGGCGCGAGCAGTTCTTC. The V gene is TRBV7-2, the J gene TRBJ2-1; the match to TRBD2 covers 15 bases. Germline V gene lookup returns CDR1 SGHTA and CDR2 FQGNSA. V dropped 5 bases and J dropped 10; count of bases not matched to a gene: 9. There are 16 residues in the CDR3.

This chain joins TRBV28 and TRBJ2-7; TRBD1 matches at 10 bases. The V and J ends lost 4 bases and 3 bases, in that order; junction bases with no gene match: 6. Germline V gene lookup returns CDR1 MDHEN and CDR2 SYDVKM. The CDR3 contains 15 residues. CDR3 bases: TGTGCCAGCAGTTCGGCGGACAGGGGGATCTACGAGCAGTACTTC. This codes for CASSSADRGIYEQYF.

This sequence joins TRBV30 and TRBJ1-2; TRBD1 matches 7 bases. V shed 4 bases, J shed 7 bases, and the junction held 3 bases outside the gene matches. Per the germline V gene, CDR1 is GTSNPN and CDR2 is SVGIG (reference sequence). The CDR3 loop spans 11 amino acids. The CDR3 spells CAWMGTAGYTF. The CDR3, as DNA: TGTGCCTGGATGGGGACAGCTGGCTACACCTTC.

The chain joins TRBV7-9 to TRBJ1-1; 10 bases fit TRBD1. This CDR3 comprises 16 residues. The junction had 9 bases not matched to a gene; V was cut back by 1 base and J by 7 bases. Germline values: CDR1 SEHNR, CDR2 FQNEAQ (reference sequence). CDR3 loop: CASSLGYGDRGVEAFF. CDR3 DNA: TGTGCCAGCAGCTTAGGGTATGGGGACAGGGGTGTTGAAGCTTTCTTT.

J is TRBJ1-5 and V is TRBV28; the D gene is possibly TRBD1 (5 bases). Germline assignment: CDR1 MDHEN and CDR2 SYDVKM. This CDR3 contains 15 residues. Trimming removed 8 bases at V and 4 bases at J, with 18 bases between. CDR3 in DNA: TGTGCCAGCTTAAGGCGGCAGGGTAGGAATCAGCCCCAGCATTTT. The encoded protein is CASLRRQGRNQPQHF.

The chain couples TRBV27 to TRBJ2-7; no clear D. V dropped 5 bases and J dropped 0 bases, with 11 bases sitting between them. Per the germline V gene, CDR1 is MNHEY and CDR2 is SMNVEV (reference sequence). The CDR3 extends over 14 amino acids. The CDR3 sequence is CASSHGPSSYEQYF. CDR3 coding DNA: TGTGCCAGCAGTCATGGGCCGAGCTCCTACGAGCAGTACTTC.

With respect to this clone: This CDR3 is also generated by other DNA sequences in the sample. The J gene is TRBJ2-1, the V gene TRBV2, with D unresolved. There are 11 residues in the CDR3. V was cut by 5 bases and J by 4 bases, with 3 bases left in between. The germline CDR1 and CDR2 sequences are SNHLY and FYNNEI. The CDR3 coding sequence is TGTGCCAGCAGTAGTTACAATGAGCAGTTCTTC. This sequence encodes CASSSYNEQFF.

This chain uses TRBV6-5 with TRBJ1-1; TRBD1 might be the D (5 bases). The CDR3 contains 13 residues. Germline V gives CDR1 MNHEY, CDR2 SVGAGI. V was shortened by 2 bases and J by 8 bases, with 12 bases between the two germline ends. The CDR3 DNA reads as TGTGCCAGCAGTTACCTAGGAGGGGCCGAAGCTTTCTTT. Its translation is CASSYLGGAEAFF.

The rearrangement uses TRBV28 and TRBJ1-4; 10 bases agree with TRBD1. The CDR3 runs to 15 residues. The V gene's germline CDR1 is MDHEN and CDR2 SYDVKM. J gave up 6 bases and V 5 bases, and 6 bases lay outside the gene matches. CDR3 sequence (DNA): TGTGCCAGCAGTACATGGACAGGGGGAGATGAAAAACTGTTTTTT. This codes for CASSTWTGGDEKLFF.

This chain connects TRBV14 to TRBJ1-1; D unclear. CDR3 length: 12 amino acids. Germline lookup yields CDR1 SGHDN and CDR2 FVKESK. With 0 bases removed from V and 7 bases from J, the gap between germline ends came to 6 bases. The CDR3 DNA is TGTGCCAGCAGCCAAGAGCGCCGTGAAGCTTTCTTT. Protein: CASSQERREAFF.